One T cell receptor beta chain is described in this entry. The sample originates from a study of T cell responses to AZD1222 COVID-19 vaccine. Produced via immunoSEQ multiplex PCR; TCRdb's table is partial and in-frame only. In the table there are some 150,000 clones, roughly nine tenths of which are singletons. Looked up from germline, CDR1 is SGHDT and CDR2 is YYEEEE. The CDR3 is made up of 14 amino acids. Trimming removed 4 bases from V and 3 bases from J, with 14 bases in between. Sequenced material: peripheral blood, taken after recovery from COVID-19. This sequence was found in an adult who had recovered from COVID-19. This chain uses TRBV5-6 with TRBJ2-7; the D gene is possibly TRBD1 (5 bases). CDR3: CASSPRTFYYEQYF. In DNA form, the CDR3 reads TGTGCCAGCAGCCCCCGGACATTCTACTACGAGCAGTACTTC.